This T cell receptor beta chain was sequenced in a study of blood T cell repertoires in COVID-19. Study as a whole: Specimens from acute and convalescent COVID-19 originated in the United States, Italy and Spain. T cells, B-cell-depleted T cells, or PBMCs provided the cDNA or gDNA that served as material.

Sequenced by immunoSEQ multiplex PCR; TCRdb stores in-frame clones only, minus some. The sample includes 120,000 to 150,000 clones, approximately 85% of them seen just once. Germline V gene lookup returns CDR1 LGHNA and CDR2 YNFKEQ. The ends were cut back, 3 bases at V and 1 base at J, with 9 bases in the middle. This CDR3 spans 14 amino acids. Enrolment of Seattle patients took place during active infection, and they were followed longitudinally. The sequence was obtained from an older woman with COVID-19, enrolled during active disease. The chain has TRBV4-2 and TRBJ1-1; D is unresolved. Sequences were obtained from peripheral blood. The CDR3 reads CASSHATENTEAFF. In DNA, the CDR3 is TGTGCCAGCAGCCATGCCACTGAGAACACTGAAGCTTTCTTT.